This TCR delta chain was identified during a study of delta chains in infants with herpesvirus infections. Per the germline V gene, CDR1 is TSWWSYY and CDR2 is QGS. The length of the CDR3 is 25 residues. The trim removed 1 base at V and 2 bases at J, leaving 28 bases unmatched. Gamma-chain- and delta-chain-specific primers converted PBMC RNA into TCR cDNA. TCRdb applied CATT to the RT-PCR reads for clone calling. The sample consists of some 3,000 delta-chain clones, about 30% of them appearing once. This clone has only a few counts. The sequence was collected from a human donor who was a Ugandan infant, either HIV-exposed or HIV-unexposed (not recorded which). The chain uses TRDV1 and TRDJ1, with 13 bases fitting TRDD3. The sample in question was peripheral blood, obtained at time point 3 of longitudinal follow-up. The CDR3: CALGERAPNLNTGGYVNGITDKLIF. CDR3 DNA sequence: TGTGCTCTTGGGGAACGGGCCCCCAACCTTAATACTGGGGGATACGTTAATGGTATAACCGATAAACTCATCTTT.